This is a list of T cell receptor beta chains from one sample in a study of blood T cell repertoires in COVID-19. The data were produced by immunoSEQ multiplex PCR, yet TCRdb's version contains in-frame clones alone and is incomplete. Of 55,000 to 90,000 clones listed, around 83% were seen once; the top ten hold about 4%. The sample was peripheral blood. These receptors all stem from a man in his sixties or seventies with active COVID-19. CDR3s include the opening cysteine and the closing phenylalanine or tryptophan. D genes are given only for firm matches. The size field is filled for only some rows; it gives once, few, many or a size class.

CDR3aa: CASSFASGQGLPDTQYF; CDR3nt: TGTGCCAGCAGTTTCGCCTCGGGACAGGGCCTCCCAGATACGCAGTATTTT; j_gene: TRBJ2-3; abundance: -; d_gene: TRBD1; v_gene: TRBV28
CDR3aa: CASSLGLAGVDTQYF; CDR3nt: TGCGCCAGCAGCTTGGGACTAGCGGGAGTGGATACGCAGTATTTT; j_gene: TRBJ2-3; abundance: once; d_gene: TRBD2; v_gene: TRBV5-1
CDR3aa: CASSIDRAGGKNIQYF; CDR3nt: TGTGCCAGTAGTATAGATCGAGCGGGAGGGAAAAACATTCAGTACTTC; j_gene: TRBJ2-4; abundance: -; d_gene: TRBD2; v_gene: TRBV19
CDR3aa: CSVEGGGNIQYF; CDR3nt: TGCAGCGTGGAGGGCGGGGGTAACATTCAGTACTTC; j_gene: TRBJ2-4; abundance: -; d_gene: TRBD2; v_gene: TRBV29-1
CDR3aa: CASSPAPGYSNQPQHF; CDR3nt: TGCGCCAGCAGCCCTGCCCCCGGGTATAGCAATCAGCCCCAGCATTTT; j_gene: TRBJ1-5; abundance: -; d_gene: -; v_gene: TRBV4-1
CDR3aa: CASSLQTGFLTEAFF; CDR3nt: TGTGCCAGCAGTCTCCAGACAGGGTTTTTGACTGAAGCTTTCTTT; j_gene: TRBJ1-1; abundance: -; d_gene: TRBD1; v_gene: TRBV6-5
CDR3aa: CASSLGGLNTEAFF; CDR3nt: TGTGCCAGCAGCTTAGGCGGGTTGAACACTGAAGCTTTCTTT; j_gene: TRBJ1-1; abundance: -; d_gene: -; v_gene: TRBV7-9
CDR3aa: CASPIRRGKLFF; CDR3nt: TGTGCCAGCCCCATCCGGCGGGGGAAACTGTTTTTT; j_gene: TRBJ1-4; abundance: -; d_gene: -; v_gene: TRBV7-9
CDR3aa: CASREGRGDTQYF; CDR3nt: TGTGCCAGCCGCGAGGGCCGCGGAGATACGCAGTATTTT; j_gene: TRBJ2-3; abundance: -; d_gene: -; v_gene: TRBV12-3/TRBV12-4
CDR3aa: CASTPRGSTDTQYF; CDR3nt: TGTGCCAGCACCCCACGGGGGAGCACAGATACGCAGTATTTT; j_gene: TRBJ2-3; abundance: -; d_gene: -; v_gene: TRBV7-2
CDR3aa: CASSRGGGLAGELFF; CDR3nt: TGTGCCAGCAGTCGCGGGGGGGGCCTTGCCGGGGAGCTGTTTTTT; j_gene: TRBJ2-2; abundance: once; d_gene: TRBD2; v_gene: TRBV25-1
CDR3aa: CATSDSGVGYTF; CDR3nt: TGTGCCACCAGTGATTCCGGGGTTGGCTACACCTTC; j_gene: TRBJ1-2; abundance: -; d_gene: -; v_gene: TRBV24-1
CDR3aa: CASSLAGTGAVYGYTF; CDR3nt: TGTGCCAGCAGCTTGGCCGGGACAGGGGCCGTCTATGGCTACACCTTC; j_gene: TRBJ1-2; abundance: -; d_gene: TRBD1; v_gene: TRBV5-8
CDR3aa: CASSLGVGTSGRETQYF; CDR3nt: TGCGCCAGCAGCTTGGGCGTGGGGACTAGCGGGAGGGAGACCCAGTACTTC; j_gene: TRBJ2-5; abundance: -; d_gene: TRBD2; v_gene: TRBV5-1
CDR3aa: CASSPSSYEQYF; CDR3nt: TGTGCCAGCAGCCCGAGCTCCTACGAGCAGTACTTC; j_gene: TRBJ2-7; abundance: -; d_gene: -; v_gene: TRBV6-2/TRBV6-3
CDR3aa: CAQPRGQTYEQYF; CDR3nt: TGTGCCCAACCCCGGGGACAGACCTACGAGCAGTACTTC; j_gene: TRBJ2-7; abundance: -; d_gene: TRBD1; v_gene: TRBV19
CDR3aa: CASSLEGLRGQETQYF; CDR3nt: TGTGCTAGCAGCTTAGAGGGCCTTCGGGGGCAAGAGACCCAGTACTTC; j_gene: TRBJ2-5; abundance: -; d_gene: -; v_gene: TRBV7-7
CDR3aa: CASSLRGGQQETQYF; CDR3nt: TGTGCCAGCAGCTTAAGGGGCGGACAGCAAGAGACCCAGTACTTC; j_gene: TRBJ2-5; abundance: -; d_gene: -; v_gene: TRBV7-3
CDR3aa: CATTGTSGTVDEQFF; CDR3nt: TGTGCCACAACCGGGACTAGCGGGACCGTAGATGAGCAGTTCTTC; j_gene: TRBJ2-1; abundance: -; d_gene: TRBD2; v_gene: TRBV6-5
CDR3aa: CASGWGPGGYEQYF; CDR3nt: TGTGCTAGTGGTTGGGGGCCAGGGGGCTACGAGCAGTACTTC; j_gene: TRBJ2-7; abundance: -; d_gene: TRBD1; v_gene: TRBV12-5
CDR3aa: CASSQDRASGLNEQFF; CDR3nt: TGTGCCAGCAGCCAAGATAGGGCTAGCGGCCTCAATGAGCAGTTCTTC; j_gene: TRBJ2-1; abundance: -; d_gene: TRBD2; v_gene: TRBV4-2
CDR3aa: CASSAQSGSFDEQFF; CDR3nt: TGTGCCAGCTCAGCCCAAAGCGGGAGTTTCGATGAGCAGTTCTTC; j_gene: TRBJ2-1; abundance: -; d_gene: TRBD2; v_gene: TRBV18
CDR3aa: CASSLVRGLFDEQFF; CDR3nt: TGTGCCAGCAGCTTAGTGCGGGGTTTATTCGATGAGCAGTTCTTC; j_gene: TRBJ2-1; abundance: -; d_gene: -; v_gene: TRBV7-9
CDR3aa: CASSLSTPLGGPHEQYF; CDR3nt: TGTGCCAGCAGCCTTTCAACCCCCTTGGGGGGTCCCCACGAGCAGTACTTC; j_gene: TRBJ2-7; abundance: -; d_gene: -; v_gene: TRBV5-5
CDR3aa: CASRPQGSGNTIYF; CDR3nt: TGTGCCAGCAGACCCCAGGGCAGTGGAAACACCATATATTTT; j_gene: TRBJ1-3; abundance: -; d_gene: -; v_gene: TRBV7-2
CDR3aa: CASTRGDREQFF; CDR3nt: TGTGCCAGCACCCGGGGGGACAGGGAGCAGTTCTTC; j_gene: TRBJ2-1; abundance: -; d_gene: -; v_gene: TRBV12-3/TRBV12-4
CDR3aa: CASSQEGQGETQYF; CDR3nt: TGTGCCAGCAGCCAAGAGGGGCAGGGAGAGACCCAGTACTTC; j_gene: TRBJ2-5; abundance: -; d_gene: -; v_gene: TRBV4-2
CDR3aa: CARQGLAETYNEQFF; CDR3nt: TGTGCCAGACAGGGACTAGCGGAAACCTACAATGAGCAGTTCTTC; j_gene: TRBJ2-1; abundance: once; d_gene: -; v_gene: TRBV21-1
CDR3aa: CASSRRRAVQETQYF; CDR3nt: TGTGCCAGCAGCAGAAGGCGGGCAGTCCAAGAGACCCAGTACTTC; j_gene: TRBJ2-5; abundance: -; d_gene: -; v_gene: TRBV6-2/TRBV6-3
CDR3aa: CASSSDGGRVHF; CDR3nt: TGTGCCAGCAGCTCTGACGGGGGGCGCGTCCACTTT; j_gene: TRBJ1-6; abundance: -; d_gene: -; v_gene: TRBV7-9
CDR3aa: CSVDPDRVETQYF; CDR3nt: TGCAGCGTTGATCCCGACAGGGTCGAGACCCAGTACTTC; j_gene: TRBJ2-5; abundance: -; d_gene: TRBD1; v_gene: TRBV29-1
CDR3aa: CASSFSRWRGRGTEAFF; CDR3nt: TGTGCCAGCAGCTTTTCCCGCTGGCGGGGCCGAGGAACTGAAGCTTTCTTT; j_gene: TRBJ1-1; abundance: once; d_gene: -; v_gene: TRBV11-3
CDR3aa: CATSDFNGRTGPSYNEQFF; CDR3nt: TGTGCCACCAGTGATTTCAACGGGAGGACCGGCCCCTCCTACAATGAGCAGTTCTTC; j_gene: TRBJ2-1; abundance: -; d_gene: TRBD2; v_gene: TRBV24-1
CDR3aa: CASSPSGRAPGEQFF; CDR3nt: TGTGCCAGCAGCCCCAGCGGGAGGGCCCCGGGTGAGCAGTTCTTC; j_gene: TRBJ2-1; abundance: -; d_gene: TRBD2; v_gene: TRBV7-9
CDR3aa: CASSLGGEAAETQYF; CDR3nt: TGTGCCAGCAGCTTAGGGGGGGAAGCGGCGGAGACCCAGTACTTC; j_gene: TRBJ2-5; abundance: -; d_gene: -; v_gene: TRBV7-2
CDR3aa: CASSIGLSRTVLYGYTF; CDR3nt: TGTGCCAGTAGTATTGGGTTGTCGAGGACAGTCCTTTATGGCTACACCTTC; j_gene: TRBJ1-2; abundance: -; d_gene: -; v_gene: TRBV19
CDR3aa: CASGPSSYEQYF; CDR3nt: TGTGCCAGCGGTCCGAGCTCCTACGAGCAGTACTTC; j_gene: TRBJ2-7; abundance: -; d_gene: -; v_gene: TRBV3-1/TRBV3-2
CDR3aa: CASSQGQGTPYEQYF; CDR3nt: TGCGCCAGCAGCCAAGGACAGGGGACCCCCTACGAGCAGTACTTC; j_gene: TRBJ2-7; abundance: -; d_gene: TRBD1; v_gene: TRBV4-3
CDR3aa: CARRPGTSGYEQYF; CDR3nt: TGTGCCAGAAGACCTGGGACTAGCGGCTACGAGCAGTACTTC; j_gene: TRBJ2-7; abundance: -; d_gene: -; v_gene: TRBV7-5
CDR3aa: CASSRGAPGGATQYF; CDR3nt: TGCGCCAGCAGCAGGGGGGCCCCGGGAGGAGCGACCCAGTACTTC; j_gene: TRBJ2-5; abundance: -; d_gene: -; v_gene: TRBV5-1
CDR3aa: CASSITLGTANQPQHF; CDR3nt: TGTGCCAGTAGTATAACCCTAGGGACAGCCAATCAGCCCCAGCATTTT; j_gene: TRBJ1-5; abundance: -; d_gene: TRBD1; v_gene: TRBV19
CDR3aa: CASSQERGTEYSPLHF; CDR3nt: TGTGCCAGCAGCCAAGAGAGAGGGACAGAATATTCACCCCTCCACTTT; j_gene: TRBJ1-6; abundance: -; d_gene: TRBD1; v_gene: TRBV3-1/TRBV3-2
CDR3aa: CASSRNRGTEAFF; CDR3nt: TGTGCCAGCAGCCGAAACAGGGGGACTGAAGCTTTCTTT; j_gene: TRBJ1-1; abundance: -; d_gene: TRBD1; v_gene: TRBV7-9
CDR3aa: CASTPGAGLAYNEQFF; CDR3nt: TGTGCCAGCACCCCAGGGGCGGGACTAGCCTACAATGAGCAGTTCTTC; j_gene: TRBJ2-1; abundance: -; d_gene: TRBD2; v_gene: TRBV11-2
CDR3aa: CASTEQGPLNTEAFF; CDR3nt: TGTGCCAGCACCGAACAGGGGCCCCTGAACACTGAAGCTTTCTTT; j_gene: TRBJ1-1; abundance: -; d_gene: TRBD1; v_gene: TRBV6-5
CDR3aa: CASTPAGVYGYTF; CDR3nt: TGTGCCAGCACCCCCGCGGGTGTCTATGGCTACACCTTC; j_gene: TRBJ1-2; abundance: -; d_gene: -; v_gene: TRBV12-3/TRBV12-4
CDR3aa: CASSPGGGSTDTQYF; CDR3nt: TGTGCCAGCAGCCCAGGGGGCGGGAGCACAGATACGCAGTATTTT; j_gene: TRBJ2-3; abundance: -; d_gene: TRBD1; v_gene: TRBV28
CDR3aa: CASTYGQGYEQYF; CDR3nt: TGTGCCAGCACCTACGGACAGGGATACGAGCAGTACTTC; j_gene: TRBJ2-7; abundance: -; d_gene: TRBD1; v_gene: TRBV6-5
CDR3aa: CASSPSGAEPREQYF; CDR3nt: TGTGCCAGCTCACCAAGCGGTGCCGAACCGAGGGAGCAGTACTTC; j_gene: TRBJ2-7; abundance: -; d_gene: -; v_gene: TRBV18
CDR3aa: CASSEGQNGYTF; CDR3nt: TGTGCCAGCAGTGAAGGACAGAATGGCTACACCTTC; j_gene: TRBJ1-2; abundance: -; d_gene: -; v_gene: TRBV2
CDR3aa: CASSTSGGEKLFF; CDR3nt: TGCGCCAGCAGCACATCAGGGGGTGAAAAACTGTTTTTT; j_gene: TRBJ1-4; abundance: -; d_gene: TRBD1; v_gene: TRBV5-1
CDR3aa: CASSRRVGRGTGELFF; CDR3nt: TGTGCCAGCTCACGGCGCGTTGGTCGGGGCACCGGGGAGCTGTTTTTT; j_gene: TRBJ2-2; abundance: -; d_gene: -; v_gene: TRBV18
CDR3aa: CASSPGDFPYNEQFF; CDR3nt: TGTGCCAGCAGCCCGGGTGATTTCCCCTACAATGAGCAGTTCTTC; j_gene: TRBJ2-1; abundance: -; d_gene: -; v_gene: TRBV11-2
CDR3aa: CASSLASGYNEQFF; CDR3nt: TGTGCCAGCAGCTTAGCCTCAGGGTACAATGAGCAGTTCTTC; j_gene: TRBJ2-1; abundance: -; d_gene: -; v_gene: TRBV11-2
CDR3aa: CASSLGHAGGLAADTQYF; CDR3nt: TGCGCCAGCAGCTTGGGGCATGCCGGGGGACTAGCGGCAGATACGCAGTATTTT; j_gene: TRBJ2-3; abundance: -; d_gene: TRBD2; v_gene: TRBV5-1
CDR3aa: CASSRQLAGYGTDTQYF; CDR3nt: TGCGCCAGCAGCCGCCAACTAGCGGGATATGGGACAGATACGCAGTATTTT; j_gene: TRBJ2-3; abundance: -; d_gene: TRBD2; v_gene: TRBV4-3
CDR3aa: CAWSWEGPNSPLHF; CDR3nt: TGTGCCTGGAGTTGGGAGGGACCAAATTCACCCCTCCACTTT; j_gene: TRBJ1-6; abundance: -; d_gene: -; v_gene: TRBV30
CDR3aa: CASSRAGTAYGYTF; CDR3nt: TGTGCCAGCAGCAGAGCCGGGACAGCATATGGCTACACCTTC; j_gene: TRBJ1-2; abundance: -; d_gene: TRBD1; v_gene: TRBV7-2
CDR3aa: CATSEPGLAENEQFF; CDR3nt: TGTGCCACCAGTGAGCCGGGACTAGCCGAAAATGAGCAGTTCTTC; j_gene: TRBJ2-1; abundance: -; d_gene: TRBD2; v_gene: TRBV24-1